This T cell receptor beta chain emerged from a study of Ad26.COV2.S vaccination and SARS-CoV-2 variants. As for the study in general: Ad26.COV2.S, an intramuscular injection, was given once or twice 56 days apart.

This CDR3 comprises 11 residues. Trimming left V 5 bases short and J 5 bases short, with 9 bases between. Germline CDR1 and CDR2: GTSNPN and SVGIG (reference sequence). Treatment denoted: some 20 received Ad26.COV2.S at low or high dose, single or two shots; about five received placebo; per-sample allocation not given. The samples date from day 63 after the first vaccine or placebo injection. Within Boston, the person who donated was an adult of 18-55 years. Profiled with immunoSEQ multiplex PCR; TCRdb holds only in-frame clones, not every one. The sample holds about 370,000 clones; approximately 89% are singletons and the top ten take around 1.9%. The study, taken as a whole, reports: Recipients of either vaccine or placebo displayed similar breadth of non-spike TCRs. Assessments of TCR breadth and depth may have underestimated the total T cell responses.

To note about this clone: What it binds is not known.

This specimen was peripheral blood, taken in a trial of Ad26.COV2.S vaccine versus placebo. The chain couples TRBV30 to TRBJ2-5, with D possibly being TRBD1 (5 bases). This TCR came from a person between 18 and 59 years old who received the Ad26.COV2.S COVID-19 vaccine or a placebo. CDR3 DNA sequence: TGTGCCTGGGCGTCAGGGGAGACCCAGTACTTC. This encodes CAWASGETQYF.